The 24 T cell receptor beta chains in this list originate from one sample, sequenced in a study of T cells in Graves' hyperthyroidism and ophthalmopathy. The source material, RNA transcripts, was used to amplify TCR beta CDR3 regions. HTBI primers were employed in a first-round RT-PCR of the TCR CDR3. A single record per CDR3 protein comes from TCRdb applying MiXCR to the multiplex PCR reads. The table records about 350,000 distinct CDR3 sequences, roughly an eighth of them present only once. The sample comprised blood. The receptors stem from a woman aged 40 to 50 with Graves' ophthalmopathy.

This clonotype was counted many times. The chain has TRBV7-8 and TRBJ1-5; a weak D match, TRBD1 (6 bases). Trimming cost V 1 base and J 0 bases, with 10 bases left between them. The length of the CDR3 is 16 residues. Per germline, CDR1 SGHVS and CDR2 FQNEAQ. CDR3 DNA: TGTGCCAGCAGCTTAGTTGGGGGGCTTAGCAATCAGCCCCAGCATTTT. Translating gives CASSLVGGLSNQPQHF.

The table lists this clonotype with many counts. This chain links TRBV20-1 with TRBJ2-5; 12 nucleotides line up with TRBD2. CDR3 size: 16 residues. From germline, CDR1 is DFQATT and CDR2 SNEGSKA (reference sequence). Trimming at V came to 2 bases and at J to 2 bases, leaving 6 bases not matched to a gene. The CDR3 nucleotides are TGCAGTGCTAGAAGGTTTGGGACTAGCGGGCAAGAGACCCAGTACTTC. Translated, it gives CSARRFGTSGQETQYF.

This clonotype was counted at least ten times. The V gene is TRBV18, the J gene TRBJ1-4; no firm D call. Deletions cut 1 base from V and 8 bases from J, with 14 bases between. There are 15 residues in the CDR3. Germline V gene lookup returns CDR1 KGHSH and CDR2 LQKENI. CDR3 DNA: TGTGCCAGCTCACCACAAATCGAGGGTGGAGAAAAACTGTTTTTT. Protein sequence: CASSPQIEGGEKLFF.

Points on this clonotype: A clone one base away is much larger, so this may be a read error. CDR3 region: CASRRGTEALF. The CDR3 DNA reads as TGTGCCAGCAGAAGAGGGACTGAAGCTTTATTT. The chain uses TRBV6-2 or TRBV6-3 and TRBJ1-1; TRBD1 is a possible D gene (5 bases). Germline CDR1 reads MNHEY; CDR2 reads SVGEGT. The CDR3 has 11 amino acids.

The table lists this clonotype with many counts. This chain joins TRBV27 and TRBJ2-5, with D possibly matching TRBD2 (8 bases). Trimming removed 5 bases from V and 5 bases from J, with 21 bases in between. The CDR3 loop spans 16 amino acids. In germline, CDR1 is MNHEY, CDR2 SMNVEV (reference sequence). DNA for the CDR3: TGTGCCAGCAGTCTCCGGACTAGCACCAGGGGGGAGACCCAGTACTTC. This translates into CASSLRTSTRGETQYF.

The V gene is TRBV5-1, the J gene TRBJ1-2; D perhaps matches TRBD1 (5 bases). Germline CDR1 is SGHRS and CDR2 is YFSETQ. V lost 4 bases, J lost 0 bases, and 22 bases lay in between. CDR3 size: 18 residues. CDR3 DNA sequence: TGCGCCAGCAGCCCGCTAGGTCCGGCGGCAGGGACTAACTATGGCTACACCTTC. It codes for CASSPLGPAAGTNYGYTF.

The chain uses TRBV20-1 and TRBJ1-5; the D is unclear. The CDR3 sequence is 15 residues long. The germline gives CDR1 DFQATT, CDR2 SNEGSKA (reference sequence). V was pared by 6 bases and J by 0 bases, with 15 bases between. The CDR3 loop is CSAKEGLTSNQPQHF. In DNA form, the CDR3 reads TGCAGTGCCAAAGAAGGACTGACTAGCAATCAGCCCCAGCATTTT.

This clonotype was found many times. The chain combines TRBV12-3 or TRBV12-4 with TRBJ2-1, with D possibly TRBD2 on 5 matching bases. The V end was cut by 10 bases, the J end by 9 bases, with 19 bases between. This CDR3 has 13 amino acids. The CDR3 sequence is CATSSSQASEQFF. CDR3 DNA: TGTGCCACCAGCTCTAGCCAAGCCAGTGAGCAGTTCTTC.

This clonotype was counted at least ten times. The chain uses TRBV18 and TRBJ2-3; 7 bases align to TRBD1. Germline CDR1 is KGHSH and CDR2 is LQKENI. J gave up 4 bases and V 3 bases, and 4 bases lay outside the gene matches. The CDR3 extends over 14 amino acids. CDR3: CASSPRQGADTQYF. For the CDR3, the DNA is TGTGCCAGCTCACCGAGGCAGGGGGCAGATACGCAGTATTTT.

This clonotype appeared many times. This chain uses TRBV11-2 with TRBJ2-5; 15 bases agree with TRBD2. Germline V gene data show CDR1 as SGHAT and CDR2 as FQNNGV. V gave up 4 bases and J gave up 4 bases; unmatched junction bases: 7. The CDR3 sequence is 17 residues long. CDR3 DNA sequence: TGTGCCAGCAGCTGGCGGACTAGCGGGAGGGCCCCAGAGACCCAGTACTTC. As protein: CASSWRTSGRAPETQYF.

This clonotype was seen ten or more times. V is TRBV20-1 and J is TRBJ2-5; 13 nucleotides agree with TRBD2. CDR1 and CDR2 (germline): DFQATT, SNEGSKA (reference sequence). Trimming at V came to 6 bases and at J to 5 bases, leaving 6 bases not matched to a gene. The CDR3 runs to 14 residues. The CDR3 reads CSARLAGGRETQYF. CDR3 sequence (DNA): TGCAGTGCGAGACTAGCGGGAGGACGGGAGACCCAGTACTTC.

This clonotype has at least ten counts. This chain links TRBV12-3 or TRBV12-4 with TRBJ1-1, with unresolved D. Trimming left V 6 bases short and J 0 bases short, with 8 bases between. CDR3 length: 13 amino acids. The CDR3 region is CASSPMLNTEAFF. CDR3 coding DNA: TGTGCCAGCAGCCCTATGCTGAACACTGAAGCTTTCTTT.

The sample holds many counts of this clonotype. V and J are TRBV12-3 or TRBV12-4 and TRBJ1-6; a weak D match, TRBD1 (6 bases). CDR3 size: 14 residues. Between the trimmed V and J ends, which lost 5 bases and 7 bases, there was a span of 12 bases. The CDR3 DNA reads as TGTGCCAGCAGTCTCAGGGGTAGGAATTCACCCCTCCACTTT. Translation gives CASSLRGRNSPLHF.

The sample holds many counts of this clonotype. This rearrangement joins TRBV6-1 to TRBJ1-1, with D unresolved. Germline assignment: CDR1 MNHNS and CDR2 SASEGT. CDR3 size: 12 residues. Trimming removed 6 bases from V and 1 base from J, with 6 bases in between. The CDR3 DNA follows: TGTGCCAGCAGGAGGGAGAACACTGAAGCTTTCTTT. It translates to CASRRENTEAFF.

This clonotype came up many times. This chain uses TRBV6-5 with TRBJ1-1; the match to TRBD1 covers 8 bases. The CDR3 is 14 amino acids. Per germline, CDR1 MNHEY and CDR2 SVGAGI. V shed 2 bases and J 6 bases; nucleotides not matched to a gene: 5. The CDR3 protein is CASSYAGQGAEAFF. The CDR3 bases are TGTGCCAGCAGTTACGCCGGACAGGGCGCTGAAGCTTTCTTT.

This clonotype was counted many times. The CDR3 loop is CSARDRSGGAHEQYF. The CDR3 DNA follows: TGCAGTGCTAGAGATCGCAGCGGGGGGGCCCACGAGCAGTACTTC. The V call is TRBV20-1, the J call TRBJ2-7, with TRBD2 identical over 10 bases. V was pared by 0 bases and J by 5 bases, with 7 bases of the junction left unmatched. There are 15 residues in the CDR3. Germline V gene data show CDR1 as DFQATT and CDR2 as SNEGSKA (reference sequence).

This clonotype appeared many times. V and J are TRBV20-1 and TRBJ2-1; no firm D call. The germline CDR1 and CDR2 sequences are DFQATT and SNEGSKA (reference sequence). With 3 bases removed from V and 9 bases from J, the gap between germline ends came to 9 bases. There are 11 residues in the CDR3. The DNA for the CDR3 is TGCAGTGCTAGTACGGGTATTGAGCAGTTCTTC. Translation: CSASTGIEQFF.

This clonotype was counted at least ten times. The chain uses TRBV28 and TRBJ1-1; no clear D. CDR1 is MDHEN, CDR2 SYDVKM, per germline. CDR3 length equals 14 residues. V was clipped by 5 bases and J by 0 bases, with 10 bases between them. The CDR3 protein is CASSPPSLNTEAFF. CDR3 DNA sequence: TGTGCCAGCAGTCCTCCTTCCCTGAACACTGAAGCTTTCTTT.

The chain is built from TRBV7-9 and TRBJ2-7; no reliable D call. V was pared by 9 bases and J by 3 bases, with 15 bases between. The CDR3 sequence is 13 residues long. Germline V lookup: CDR1 SEHNR, CDR2 FQNEAQ (reference sequence). The CDR3 DNA reads as TGTGCCAGTGAAGCCCTGTTAAACTACGAGCAGTACTTC. Protein sequence: CASEALLNYEQYF.

In its sample, this clonotype was seen many times. This chain joins TRBV28 and TRBJ2-5; maybe TRBD1 (6 bases). Trimming stripped 2 bases from V and 2 bases from J, with 9 bases between. The CDR3 covers 14 residues. From germline, CDR1 is MDHEN and CDR2 SYDVKM. This CDR3 reads CASSLEDRQETQYF. The CDR3 DNA sequence: TGTGCCAGCAGTTTAGAGGACAGACAAGAGACCCAGTACTTC.

This clonotype appeared many times. V and J are TRBV20-1 and TRBJ2-1; 13 bases match TRBD2. The CDR3 is 18 residues long. Looked up from germline, CDR1 is DFQATT and CDR2 is SNEGSKA (reference sequence). V shed 2 bases, J shed 6 bases, and the junction held 13 bases outside the gene matches. Here the CDR3 reads CSARLYLPGTSGANEQFF. Here the CDR3 DNA reads TGCAGTGCTAGACTATATCTGCCCGGGACTAGCGGGGCCAATGAGCAGTTCTTC.

This clonotype was recorded a few times. The CDR3 DNA sequence: TGCGCCAGCAGGCATGCTTGGGGGGAGACCCAGTACTTC. It codes for CASRHAWGETQYF. This rearrangement joins TRBV4-1 to TRBJ2-5, with D perhaps TRBD1 or TRBD2 (5 bases each). The CDR3 is 13 amino acids. Trimming removed 6 bases at V and 5 bases at J, with 13 bases between. The germline V gene encodes CDR1 MGHRA and CDR2 YSYEKL.

This clonotype was observed at least ten times. The genes are TRBV13 and TRBJ2-5, with D possibly TRBD2 on 5 matching bases. Trimming stripped 5 bases from V and 4 bases from J, with 17 bases between. The germline CDR1 and CDR2 sequences are PRHDT and FYEKMQ (reference sequence). This CDR3 has 15 residues. The CDR3, as DNA: TGTGCCAGCAGCCCGGGGTCGGCCGCCCTAGAGACCCAGTACTTC. Amino acid sequence: CASSPGSAALETQYF.

This clonotype was detected many times. V usage is TRBV6-1 and J usage is TRBJ2-3, with no clear D. Trimming shortened V by 4 bases and J by 0 bases, and 11 bases separated the two germline ends. This CDR3 spans 15 amino acids. The V gene's germline CDR1 is MNHNS and CDR2 SASEGT. CDR3 DNA sequence: TGTGCCAGCAGTGTGTTTGGTTCCAGCACAGATACGCAGTATTTT. The encoded protein is CASSVFGSSTDTQYF.